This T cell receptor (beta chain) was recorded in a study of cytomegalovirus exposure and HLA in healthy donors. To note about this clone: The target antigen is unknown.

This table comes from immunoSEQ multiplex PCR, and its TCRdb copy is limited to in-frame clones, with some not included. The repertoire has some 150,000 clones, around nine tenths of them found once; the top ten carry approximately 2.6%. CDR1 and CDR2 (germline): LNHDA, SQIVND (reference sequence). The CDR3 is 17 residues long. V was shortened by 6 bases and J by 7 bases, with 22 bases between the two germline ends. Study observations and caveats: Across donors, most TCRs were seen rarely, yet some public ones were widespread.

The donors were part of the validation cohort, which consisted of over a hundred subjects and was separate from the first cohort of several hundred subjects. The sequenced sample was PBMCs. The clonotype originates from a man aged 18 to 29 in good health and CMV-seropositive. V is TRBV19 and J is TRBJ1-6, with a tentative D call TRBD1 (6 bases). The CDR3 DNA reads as TGTGCCAGTAGGCCTACTTGGAAAGGGGGTCTCAATTCACCCCTCCACTTT. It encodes CASRPTWKGGLNSPLHF.